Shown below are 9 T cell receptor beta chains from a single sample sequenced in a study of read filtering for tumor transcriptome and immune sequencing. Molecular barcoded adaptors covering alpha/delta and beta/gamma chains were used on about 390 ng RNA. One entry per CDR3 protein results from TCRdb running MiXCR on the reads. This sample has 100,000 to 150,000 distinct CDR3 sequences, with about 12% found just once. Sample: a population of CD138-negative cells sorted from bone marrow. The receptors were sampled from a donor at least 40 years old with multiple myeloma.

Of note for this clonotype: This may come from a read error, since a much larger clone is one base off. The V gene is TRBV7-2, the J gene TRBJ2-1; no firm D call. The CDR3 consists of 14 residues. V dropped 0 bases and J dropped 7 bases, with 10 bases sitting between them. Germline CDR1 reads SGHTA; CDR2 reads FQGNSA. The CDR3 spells CASSLAPNQNEQFF. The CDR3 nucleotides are TGTGCCAGCAGCTTAGCCCCGAATCAGAATGAGCAGTTCTTC. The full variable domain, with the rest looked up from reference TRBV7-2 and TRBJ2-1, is GAGVSQSPSNKVTEKGKDVELRCDPISGHTALYWYRQSLGQGLEFLIYFQGNSAPDKSGLPSDRFSAERTGGSVSTLTIQRTQQEDSAVYLCASSLAPNQNEQFFGPGTRLTVL.

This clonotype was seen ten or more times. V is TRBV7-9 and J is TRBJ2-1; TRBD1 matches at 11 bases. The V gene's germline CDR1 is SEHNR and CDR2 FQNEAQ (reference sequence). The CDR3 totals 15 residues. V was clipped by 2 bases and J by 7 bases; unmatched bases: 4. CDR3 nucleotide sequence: TGTGCCAGCAGCTTAAGGGACAGGGGGAAAAATGAGCAGTTCTTC. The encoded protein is CASSLRDRGKNEQFF. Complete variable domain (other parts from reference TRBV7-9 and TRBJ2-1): DTGVSQNPRHKITKRGQNVTFRCDPISEHNRLYWYRQTLGQGPEFLTYFQNEAQLEKSRLLSDRFSAERPKGSFSTLEIQRTEQGDSAMYLCASSLRDRGKNEQFFGPGTRLTVL.

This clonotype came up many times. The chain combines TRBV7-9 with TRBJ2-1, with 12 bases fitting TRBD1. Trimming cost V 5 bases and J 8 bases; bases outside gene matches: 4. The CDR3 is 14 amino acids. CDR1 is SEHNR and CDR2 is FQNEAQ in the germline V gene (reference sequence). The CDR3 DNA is TGTGCCAGCAGCCCGGGACAGGGGGCCCATGAGCAGTTCTTC. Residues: CASSPGQGAHEQFF.

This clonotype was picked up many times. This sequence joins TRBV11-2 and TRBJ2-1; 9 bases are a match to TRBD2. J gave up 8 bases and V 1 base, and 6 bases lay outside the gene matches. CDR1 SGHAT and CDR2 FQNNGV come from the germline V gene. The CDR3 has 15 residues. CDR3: CASSLVAGVGDEQFF. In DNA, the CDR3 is TGTGCCAGCAGCTTAGTAGCGGGAGTGGGGGATGAGCAGTTCTTC.

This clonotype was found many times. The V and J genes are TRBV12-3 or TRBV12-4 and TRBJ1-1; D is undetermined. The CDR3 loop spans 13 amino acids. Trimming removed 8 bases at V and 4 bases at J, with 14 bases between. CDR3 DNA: TGTGCCAGCTCTCGTTTGGGGAGCACTGAAGCTTTCTTT. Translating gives CASSRLGSTEAFF.

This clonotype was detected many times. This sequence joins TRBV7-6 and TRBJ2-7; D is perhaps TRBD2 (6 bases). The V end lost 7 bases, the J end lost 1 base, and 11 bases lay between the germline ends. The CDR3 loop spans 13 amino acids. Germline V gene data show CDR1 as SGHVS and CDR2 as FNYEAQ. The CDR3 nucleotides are TGTGCCAGCACCCCGAGCGGGTCCTACGAGCAGTACTTC. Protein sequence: CASTPSGSYEQYF.

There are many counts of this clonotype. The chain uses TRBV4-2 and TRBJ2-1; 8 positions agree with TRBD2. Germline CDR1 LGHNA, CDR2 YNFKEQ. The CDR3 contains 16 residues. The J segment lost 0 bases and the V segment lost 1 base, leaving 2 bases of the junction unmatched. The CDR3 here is CASSQGSGSSYNEQFF. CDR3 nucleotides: TGTGCCAGCAGCCAAGGGAGCGGGAGCTCCTACAATGAGCAGTTCTTC.

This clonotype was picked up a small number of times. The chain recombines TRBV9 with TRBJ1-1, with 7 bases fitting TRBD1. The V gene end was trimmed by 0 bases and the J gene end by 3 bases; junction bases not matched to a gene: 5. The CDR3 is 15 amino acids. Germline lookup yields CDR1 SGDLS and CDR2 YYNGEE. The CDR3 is CASSVEGRGDTEAFF. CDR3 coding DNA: TGTGCCAGCAGCGTAGAGGGCAGGGGGGACACTGAAGCTTTCTTT.

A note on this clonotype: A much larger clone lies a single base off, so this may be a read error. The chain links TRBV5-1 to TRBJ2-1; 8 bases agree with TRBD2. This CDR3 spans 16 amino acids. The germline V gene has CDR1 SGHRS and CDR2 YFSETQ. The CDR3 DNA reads TGCGCCGGCAGCTCCCCACTAGCGGATCCATACAATGAGCAGTTCTTC. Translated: CAGSSPLADPYNEQFF.